The source of this T cell receptor (beta chain) is a study of cytomegalovirus exposure and HLA in healthy donors. Each donor's status was that of a healthy bone marrow donor. This clone appeared once. It was with 60 Vbeta and 13 Jbeta primers that the PCR ran. Libraries were prepared by immunoSEQ multiplex PCR; TCRdb keeps only in-frame clonotypes and omits some of them. Of approximately 100,000 clones in the sample, about 81% are singletons; the top ten hold over 1.1%. The sequence came from a man in his forties or fifties in good health and CMV-seronegative. Sequencing was carried out using PBMCs.

In DNA form, the CDR3 reads TGTGCCAGCTCACCACCCCAGGGGTCTAACACCGGGGAGCTGTTTTTT. It is translated as CASSPPQGSNTGELFF. The chain joins TRBV18 to TRBJ2-2; D might be TRBD1 (6 bases). Trimming cost V 0 bases and J 2 bases, with 10 bases left between them. Germline V lookup: CDR1 KGHSH, CDR2 LQKENI. The CDR3 has 16 amino acids.